This T cell receptor beta chain was profiled in a study of cytomegalovirus exposure and HLA in healthy donors. Study-wide points: Confirmation was obtained in vitro that a few CMV-associated chains are specific for CMV antigens. A subsequent analysis found that TCR clusters from the first cohort also tended to co-occur in the approximately 130 validation repertoires, with 90% to 95% of cluster scores above 0.

Germline V gene lookup returns CDR1 MNHEY and CDR2 SVGAGI. The CDR3 has 14 amino acids. V was shortened by 5 bases and J by 3 bases, with 14 bases between the two germline ends. Turning to this clone: Its antigen remains unidentified.

The donors were part of the roughly 120-subject validation cohort, which stood apart from the roughly 730-subject first cohort. Profiled with immunoSEQ multiplex PCR; TCRdb holds only in-frame clones, not every one. Altogether more than 65,000 clones are present, about 96% being singletons, with the ten largest covering approximately 1.2%. This chain uses TRBV6-5 with TRBJ2-7; possibly TRBD2 for D (6 bases). The receptor comes from a woman aged 18-29 years in good health and CMV-seronegative. The sequenced sample was PBMCs. CDR3 nucleotides: TGTGCCAGCAGTCCTTCCCTCGGGAGCTACGAGCAGTACTTC. This encodes CASSPSLGSYEQYF.